A single sample is the source of the 27 T cell receptor beta chains below, sequenced in a study of OX40 agonist ivuxolimab in advanced cancers. The repertoire was sequenced with immunoSEQ multiplex PCR; TCRdb's copy has only in-frame clones and lacks some. The table has about 68,000 clones, roughly 90% seen once. This specimen consisted of CD4+ or CD8+ T cells sorted from blood, obtained in a trial of the OX40 agonist ivuxolimab. The source of these receptors is an adult with an advanced solid tumor such as melanoma, head and neck, liver or kidney cancer.

The chain has TRBV19 and TRBJ2-5; TRBD1 aligns across 9 bases. The CDR3 spans 16 residues. Germline V gene data show CDR1 as LNHDA and CDR2 as SQIVND (reference sequence). J was trimmed by 4 bases and V by 6 bases; bases with no gene match: 12. The CDR3 loop reads CASSRVQGAMGETQYF. DNA for the CDR3: TGTGCCAGTAGCCGAGTACAGGGGGCTATGGGAGAGACCCAGTACTTC.

The gene calls are TRBV6-6 and TRBJ2-5; TRBD2 matches 7 bases. The CDR3 has 14 amino acids. J gave up 7 bases and V 7 bases, and 12 bases lay outside the gene matches. The germline V gene has CDR1 MNHNY and CDR2 SVGAGI (reference sequence). The CDR3 here is CASIGRDGGGTQYF. DNA of the CDR3: TGTGCCAGCATCGGACGAGATGGGGGGGGGACCCAGTACTTC.

The chain joins TRBV28 to TRBJ2-5; TRBD2 matches at 10 bases. The CDR3 length is 14 residues. With V trimmed by 7 bases and J by 5 bases, 7 bases remained unmatched. Germline assignment: CDR1 MDHEN and CDR2 SYDVKM. As DNA, the CDR3 is TGTGCCAGCAAAAGCGGGAGGGCCGGGGAGACCCAGTACTTC. This sequence encodes CASKSGRAGETQYF.

CDR3 loop: CASRKEVETQYF. The DNA of the CDR3 is TGTGCCAGCAGGAAGGAGGTGGAGACCCAGTACTTC. The chain recombines TRBV2 with TRBJ2-5, with a tentative D call TRBD2 (5 bases). Germline V gene sequence: CDR1 SNHLY, CDR2 FYNNEI. V gave up 6 bases and J gave up 5 bases, with 10 bases separating them. The CDR3 contains 12 residues.

The J gene is TRBJ1-5, the V gene TRBV6-1, with 9 positions matching TRBD1. Per the germline V gene, CDR1 is MNHNS and CDR2 is SASEGT. The CDR3 has 14 amino acids. V was pared by 8 bases and J by 6 bases, with 8 bases of the junction left unmatched. DNA of the CDR3: TGTGCCAGCGACTTACAGGGGGCAAGTCAGCCCCAGCATTTT. Its translation is CASDLQGASQPQHF.

CDR3 in DNA: TGTGCCAGCAGTTACGCCGGCAGGGGGAAGCAAGAGACCCAGTACTTC. It encodes CASSYAGRGKQETQYF. This chain connects TRBV6-5 to TRBJ2-5, with TRBD1 matching over 7 bases. CDR1 is MNHEY and CDR2 is SVGAGI in the germline V gene. This CDR3 is built from 16 residues. With V trimmed by 2 bases and J by 2 bases, 8 bases remained unmatched.

The chain couples TRBV5-5 to TRBJ1-5; 7 nucleotides align to TRBD1. The ends lost 1 base at V and 4 bases at J; junction bases unmatched: 8. Germline CDR1 reads SGHKS; CDR2 reads YYEKEE (reference sequence). The CDR3 is 16 amino acids. The CDR3: CASSLRDSGRNQPQHF. The DNA of the CDR3 is TGTGCCAGCAGCTTGAGGGACAGTGGTCGGAATCAGCCCCAGCATTTT.

This sequence joins TRBV11-3 and TRBJ1-2; maybe TRBD1 (6 bases). CDR1 SGHNT and CDR2 YENEEA come from the germline V gene. V was pared by 5 bases and J by 2 bases, with 9 bases between. This CDR3 has 13 residues. CDR3 nucleotide sequence: TGTGCCAGCAGCCAGGACAGCAACTATGGCTACACCTTC. It codes for CASSQDSNYGYTF.

The table lists this clone with a few counts. The genes are TRBV6-1 and TRBJ2-6; D is ambiguous. This CDR3 has 14 residues. From germline, CDR1 is MNHNS and CDR2 SASEGT. Between the trimmed V and J ends, which lost 10 bases and 4 bases, there was a span of 14 bases. The CDR3 spells CATIQIAGANVLTF. The CDR3 DNA reads as TGTGCCACTATACAGATTGCCGGGGCCAACGTCCTGACTTTC.

Turning to this clone: At one of its ends the junction is not consistent with the germline gene, which may arise from a read error. CDR3 bases: TGTGCCGGTAGTATGCAGGGGAACACTGAAGCTTTCTTT. Translation gives CAGSMQGNTEAFF. This chain uses TRBV19 with TRBJ1-1; D is possibly TRBD1 (5 bases). The CDR3 has 13 amino acids. Germline loops: CDR1 LNHDA, CDR2 SQIVND (reference sequence).

The rearrangement joins TRBV5-6 to TRBJ1-1; D perhaps matches TRBD1 (6 bases). The length of the CDR3 is 15 residues. Deletions cut 6 bases from V and 1 base from J, with 16 bases between. Looked up from germline, CDR1 is SGHDT and CDR2 is YYEEEE. CDR3 nucleotide sequence: TGTGCCAGCAAACGGCGGGGGGGCGCGAACACTGAAGCTTTCTTT. This sequence encodes CASKRRGGANTEAFF.

The chain combines TRBV21-1 with TRBJ1-2; TRBD1, the D gene given by the table, was not confirmed from the DNA. TRBV21-1 is labeled a pseudogene. There are 14 residues in the CDR3. CDR3 sequence (DNA): TGTGCCAGCAGCAACCTCCGACAGGCTTATGGCTACACCTTC. Its translation: CASSNLRQAYGYTF.

The V gene is TRBV11-2, the J gene TRBJ1-4; 9 positions agree with TRBD1. V shed 7 bases and J 7 bases; nucleotides not matched to a gene: 7. The CDR3 contains 14 residues. Germline V gene lookup returns CDR1 SGHAT and CDR2 FQNNGV. CDR3 sequence: CASNPGQGAEKLFF. The CDR3 nucleotides are TGTGCCAGCAACCCGGGACAGGGCGCTGAAAAACTGTTTTTT.

V is TRBV7-8 and J is TRBJ2-7; D is perhaps TRBD2 (5 bases). Germline lookup yields CDR1 SGHVS and CDR2 FQNEAQ. V shed 4 bases and J shed 7 bases, with 8 bases lying between them. The CDR3 totals 11 residues. The CDR3 sequence: CASSSRGEQYF. DNA of the CDR3: TGTGCCAGCAGCTCAAGAGGGGAGCAGTACTTC.

V gene TRBV5-1 combines with J gene TRBJ2-2, with D perhaps assigned TRBD1 or TRBD2 (6 bases each). Germline V gene lookup returns CDR1 SGHRS and CDR2 YFSETQ. V lost 0 bases and J 3 bases, leaving 9 bases between the germline ends. The CDR3 has 15 residues. The CDR3 loop reads CASSLDGGYTGELFF. CDR3 nucleotides: TGCGCCAGCAGCTTGGACGGGGGCTACACCGGGGAGCTGTTTTTT.

The V call is TRBV19, the J call TRBJ2-7; no firm D call. The CDR3 has 13 amino acids. The V end was cut by 3 bases, the J end by 6 bases, with 12 bases between. CDR1 is LNHDA and CDR2 is SQIVND in the germline V gene (reference sequence). The CDR3 spells CASSIIGGREQYF. The CDR3 DNA is TGTGCCAGTAGTATTATCGGCGGCCGCGAGCAGTACTTC.

V usage is TRBV10-3 and J usage is TRBJ2-7; 9 nucleotides agree with TRBD1. The CDR3 consists of 14 residues. Unmatched junction bases numbered 3, after V lost 5 bases and J lost 1 base. Germline V lookup: CDR1 ENHRY, CDR2 SYGVKD. In nucleotides, the CDR3 is TGTGCCATCAGTCCCGGGACAGGGTCCTACGAGCAGTACTTC. This translates into CAISPGTGSYEQYF.

To note about this clone: At the DNA level, this CDR3 is encoded by other sequences in the same sample as well. The J gene is TRBJ1-6, the V gene TRBV6-5; perhaps TRBD1 as D (5 bases). V gave up 0 bases and J gave up 7 bases, with 10 bases separating them. The germline CDR1 and CDR2 sequences are MNHEY and SVGAGI. The CDR3 loop spans 15 amino acids. The CDR3 loop is CASSYSGQGNSPLHF. The CDR3 DNA follows: TGTGCCAGCAGTTACTCCGGTCAGGGCAATTCACCCCTCCACTTT.

This clone was recorded once. Here the CDR3 reads CASSPRAANEKLFF. In nucleotides, the CDR3 is TGTGCCAGCAGTCCGAGGGCGGCTAATGAAAAACTGTTTTTT. The chain couples TRBV6-6 to TRBJ1-4; D unresolved. Per germline, CDR1 MNHNY and CDR2 SVGAGI (reference sequence). This CDR3 is 14 amino acids long. Trimming left V 5 bases short and J 3 bases short, with 10 bases between.

The rearrangement uses TRBV27 and TRBJ1-6, with D uncertain. With 6 bases removed from V and 5 bases from J, the gap between germline ends came to 14 bases. Germline assignment: CDR1 MNHEY and CDR2 SMNVEV (reference sequence). The CDR3 length is 15 residues. This CDR3 reads CASSPRQANNSPLHF. The CDR3 region has the DNA TGTGCCAGCAGCCCTCGGCAAGCGAATAATTCACCCCTCCACTTT.

The chain uses TRBV6-5 and TRBJ2-1, with D maybe TRBD2 (6 bases). With 0 bases removed from V and 5 bases from J, the gap between germline ends came to 11 bases. The CDR3 is 15 residues long. Germline-derived CDR1 and CDR2 are MNHEY and SVGAGI. The CDR3 bases are TGTGCCAGCAGTTACTCGGCGGGGACGCACAATGAGCAGTTCTTC. This codes for CASSYSAGTHNEQFF.

V is TRBV19 and J is TRBJ2-5; 7 bases match TRBD1. V lost 7 bases, J lost 2 bases, and 10 bases stayed unmatched. The CDR3 spans 15 residues. The germline gives CDR1 LNHDA, CDR2 SQIVND (reference sequence). The CDR3 sequence: CASTGTGTEQETQYF. The CDR3 DNA reads as TGTGCCAGTACCGGAACCGGGACAGAACAAGAGACCCAGTACTTC.

The chain uses TRBV2 and TRBJ2-5; the match to TRBD2 covers 9 bases. V was clipped by 1 base and J by 7 bases; unmatched bases: 10. The CDR3 is made up of 16 amino acids. CDR1 and CDR2 from the germline V gene are SNHLY and FYNNEI. In nucleotides, the CDR3 is TGTGCCAGCAGTGAAGAGAGCGGGGGGATAGGAGGGACCCAGTACTTC. Residues: CASSEESGGIGGTQYF.

This sequence joins TRBV13 and TRBJ2-7; D might be TRBD1 (6 bases). The CDR3 extends over 14 amino acids. Germline V gives CDR1 PRHDT, CDR2 FYEKMQ (reference sequence). The ends were cut back, 3 bases at V and 4 bases at J, with 13 bases in the middle. The CDR3 spells CASSLSGRGYEQYF. The CDR3 coding sequence is TGTGCCAGCAGCTTGTCGGGCAGGGGATACGAGCAGTACTTC.

V and J are TRBV19 and TRBJ1-1; D remains unclear. V was shortened by 1 base and J by 0 bases, with 6 bases between the two germline ends. Germline V gene sequence: CDR1 LNHDA, CDR2 SQIVND (reference sequence). CDR3 length: 14 amino acids. The CDR3 DNA reads TGTGCCAGTAGTATAGCGACACTGAACACTGAAGCTTTCTTT. Encoded protein: CASSIATLNTEAFF.

This clone was seen a few times. V usage is TRBV27 and J usage is TRBJ2-6, with D hard to call. Looked up from germline, CDR1 is MNHEY and CDR2 is SMNVEV (reference sequence). The length of the CDR3 is 14 residues. V was shortened by 6 bases and J by 0 bases, with 6 bases between the two germline ends. CDR3 sequence: CASRTASGANVLTF. DNA for the CDR3: TGTGCCAGCAGAACCGCCTCTGGGGCCAACGTCCTGACTTTC.

This clone has just a few counts. The CDR3 here is CAWSTGTVEKLFF. The DNA for the CDR3 is TGTGCCTGGAGTACCGGGACAGTTGAAAAACTGTTTTTT. This chain joins TRBV30 and TRBJ1-4; 7 positions match TRBD1. J gave up 7 bases and V 2 bases, and 4 bases lay outside the gene matches. The CDR3 loop spans 13 amino acids. CDR1 and CDR2 (germline): GTSNPN, SVGIG (reference sequence).